Included here is one T cell receptor (beta chain) sequence, with context. The antigen is not known. This entry is derived from a study of T-cell memory formation after mild COVID-19. Overall study findings and caveats: Balance between CD4 and CD8 was seen in clones contracting day 15 to 85, and a CD4+ lean was seen in later expanders. Cross-reactive memory appears to have joined, as suggested by some responding clones showing up in pre-infection memory.

CDR3 length equals 13 residues. V was shortened by 3 bases and J by 12 bases, with 17 bases between the two germline ends. Germline V gene data show CDR1 as MNHEY and CDR2 as SMNVEV (reference sequence). TCRdb fed the 5' RACE reads into MiXCR, producing one record per CDR3 protein. The data show 250,000 to 300,000 distinct CDR3 sequences, 15% to 20% seen once. The receptor was derived from a man aged 18 to 30 who had mild COVID-19 (a few samples of this study predate the infection). Cell type and time point are not known. This sequence joins TRBV27 and TRBJ1-1; possible D gene TRBD1, 5 bases. Material for sequencing was PBMCs or a T cell subset sorted from them (not recorded which). CDR3 bases: TGTGCCAGCAGTTTTATTAAGGGGCAGTGGCCTTTCTTT. Residues: CASSFIKGQWPFF.